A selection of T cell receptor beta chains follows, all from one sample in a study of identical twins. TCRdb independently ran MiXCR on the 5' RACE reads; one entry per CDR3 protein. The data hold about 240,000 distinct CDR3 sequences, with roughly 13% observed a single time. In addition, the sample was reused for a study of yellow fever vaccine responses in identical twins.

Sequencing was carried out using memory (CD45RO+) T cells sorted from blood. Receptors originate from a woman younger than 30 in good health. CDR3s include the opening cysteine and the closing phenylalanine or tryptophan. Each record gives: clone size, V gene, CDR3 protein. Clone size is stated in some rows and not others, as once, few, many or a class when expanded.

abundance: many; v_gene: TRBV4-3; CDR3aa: CASSHESSNYNEQFF
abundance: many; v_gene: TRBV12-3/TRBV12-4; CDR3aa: CASSHPSGGAFNEQFF
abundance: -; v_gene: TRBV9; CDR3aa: CASSGSLYNEQFF
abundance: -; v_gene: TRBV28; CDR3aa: CASSLPQDEQFF
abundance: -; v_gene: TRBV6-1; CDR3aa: CASSEASGANVLTF
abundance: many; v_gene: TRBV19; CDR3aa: CASSLNRDSKAFF
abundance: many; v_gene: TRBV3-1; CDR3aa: CASSQSYYGYTF
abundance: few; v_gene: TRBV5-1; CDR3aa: CASSLPTGITYEQYF
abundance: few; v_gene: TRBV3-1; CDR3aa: CASSLNRETQYF
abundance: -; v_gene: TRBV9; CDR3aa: CASSVAGTSGYEQYF
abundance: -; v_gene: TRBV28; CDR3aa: CASTSLAGYNEQFF
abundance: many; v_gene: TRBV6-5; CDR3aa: CASGLRGTEAFF
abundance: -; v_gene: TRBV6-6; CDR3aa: CASSYPPPNEQYF
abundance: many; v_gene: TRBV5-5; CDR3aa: CASSRTGTGANEQFF
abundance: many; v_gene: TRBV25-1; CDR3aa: CASSEGQGNEQFF
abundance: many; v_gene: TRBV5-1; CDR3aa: CASRQGVEQFF
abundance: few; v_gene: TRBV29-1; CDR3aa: CSVTTGSSGYTF
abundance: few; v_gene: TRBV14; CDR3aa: CASSQTTSGRLQETQYF
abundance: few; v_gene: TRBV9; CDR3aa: CASSPPGSGGVGETQYF
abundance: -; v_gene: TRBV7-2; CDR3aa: CASSPTWDITEAFF
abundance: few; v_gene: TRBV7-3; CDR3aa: CASSLYSYGTEVRDTEAFF
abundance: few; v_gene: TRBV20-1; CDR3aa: CSARLPGPTENEQFF
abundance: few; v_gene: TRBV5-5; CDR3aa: CASSLAPVGVTEAFF
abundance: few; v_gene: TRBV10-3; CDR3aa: CAISESRTDTMTEQYF
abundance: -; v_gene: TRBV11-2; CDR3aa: CASSFKRANTGELFF
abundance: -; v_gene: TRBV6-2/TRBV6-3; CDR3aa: CASSYNSQVNIQYF
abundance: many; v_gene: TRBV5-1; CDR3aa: CASSPSGLTLEQYF
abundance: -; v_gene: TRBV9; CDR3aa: CASSVAGAGGSRYNEQFF
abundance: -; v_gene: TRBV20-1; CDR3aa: CSANRGTYNEQFF
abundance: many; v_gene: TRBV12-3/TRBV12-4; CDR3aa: CASSLRQGANEQFF
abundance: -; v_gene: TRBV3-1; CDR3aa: CASSLSGVDTQYF
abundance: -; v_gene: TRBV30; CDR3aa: CAWSGQANQPQHF
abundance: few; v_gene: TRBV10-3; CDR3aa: CAIRRTGGVNEQYF
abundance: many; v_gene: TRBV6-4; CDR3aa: CASSSGREGDEQFF
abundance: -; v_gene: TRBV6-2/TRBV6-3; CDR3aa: CASSNRENIQYF
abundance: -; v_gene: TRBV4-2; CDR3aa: CASSRTSGGGLGQETQYF
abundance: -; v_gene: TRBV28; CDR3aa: CASRMAGGGYTF
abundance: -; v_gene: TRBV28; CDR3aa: CASSLRATSGGTDTQYF
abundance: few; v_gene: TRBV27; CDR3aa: CASSLRPGQGYEQYF
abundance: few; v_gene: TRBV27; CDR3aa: CASSSAGLGSNEQFF
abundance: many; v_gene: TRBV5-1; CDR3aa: CASSLDSNNQPQHF
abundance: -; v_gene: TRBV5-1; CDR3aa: CASSLEYQETQYF
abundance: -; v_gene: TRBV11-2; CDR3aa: CASSLGGGGGAPIETQYF
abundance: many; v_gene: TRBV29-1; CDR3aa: CSVGGQTEQFF
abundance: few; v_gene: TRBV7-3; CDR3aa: CASSFPSSEQYF
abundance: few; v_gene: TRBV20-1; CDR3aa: CSARDSGREMDIQYF
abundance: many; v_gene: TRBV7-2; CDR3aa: CASSLLTSGGSEQYF
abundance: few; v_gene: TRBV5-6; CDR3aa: CASSPLSERDLYEQYF
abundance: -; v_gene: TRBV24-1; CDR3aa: CATSDRSGSYNEQFF
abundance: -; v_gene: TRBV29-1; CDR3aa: CSVDSQGGYTF
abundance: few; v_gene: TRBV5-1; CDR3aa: CASSLDLALEQFF
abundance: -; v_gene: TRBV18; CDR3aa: CASSPETRQISGNTIYF